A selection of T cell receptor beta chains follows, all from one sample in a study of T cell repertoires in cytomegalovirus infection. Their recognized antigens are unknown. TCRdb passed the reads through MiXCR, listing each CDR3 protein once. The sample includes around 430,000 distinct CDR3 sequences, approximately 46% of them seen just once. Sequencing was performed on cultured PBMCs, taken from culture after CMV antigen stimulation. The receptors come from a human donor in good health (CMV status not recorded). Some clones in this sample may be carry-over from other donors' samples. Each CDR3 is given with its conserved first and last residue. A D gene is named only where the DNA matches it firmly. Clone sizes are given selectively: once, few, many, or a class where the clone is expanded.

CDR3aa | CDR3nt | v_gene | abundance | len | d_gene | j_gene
CASSLVVGTGDYGYTF | TGTGCCAGCAGCTTAGTAGTCGGGACAGGGGACTATGGCTACACCTTC | TRBV7-2 | NA | 16 | TRBD1 | TRBJ1-2
CSARISSEQYF | TGCAGTGCTAGGATTAGCAGCGAGCAGTACTTC | TRBV20-1 | NA | 11 | NA | TRBJ2-7
CASSLAGTADYTGELFF | TGTGCCAGCAGCTTAGCGGGGACAGCGGATTACACCGGGGAGCTGTTTTTT | TRBV7-8 | NA | 17 | TRBD1 | TRBJ2-2
CASSKERADTQYF | TGTGCCAGCAGCAAAGAACGGGCAGATACGCAGTATTTT | TRBV11-2 | NA | 13 | NA | TRBJ2-3
CASSRFQQGPDTQYF | TGCGCCAGCAGTCGCTTTCAACAGGGGCCAGATACGCAGTATTTT | TRBV4-1 | NA | 15 | TRBD1 | TRBJ2-3
CASGRTGVNSPLHF | TGTGCCAGCGGCAGGACAGGGGTGAATTCACCCCTCCACTTT | TRBV6-8 | NA | 14 | TRBD1 | TRBJ1-6
CASSMGGTHSSYEQYF | TGTGCCAGCAGTATGGGGGGGACGCATAGCTCCTACGAGCAGTACTTC | TRBV28 | NA | 16 | TRBD2 | TRBJ2-7
CASSLPSVYTF | TGTGCCAGCAGCTTACCCAGCGTCTACACCTTC | TRBV7-9 | NA | 11 | NA | TRBJ1-2
CASSPNREGQNNEQFF | TGCGCCAGCAGCCCGAACCGGGAGGGACAAAACAATGAGCAGTTCTTC | TRBV5-1 | NA | 16 | TRBD2 | TRBJ2-1
CASSFLWAGYTDTQYF | TGTGCCAGCAGCTTTCTATGGGCGGGGTACACAGATACGCAGTATTTT | TRBV7-4 | NA | 16 | NA | TRBJ2-3
CSALTSGTSTDTQYF | TGCAGTGCTCTAACTAGCGGAACTAGCACAGATACGCAGTATTTT | TRBV20-1 | NA | 15 | TRBD2 | TRBJ2-3
CASSFEAGDGTDTQYF | TGTGCCAGCAGTTTTGAAGCGGGAGATGGCACAGATACGCAGTATTTT | TRBV27 | few | 16 | TRBD2 | TRBJ2-3
CASSRTLLINTQYF | TGTGCCAGCAGTCGGACCCTCCTTATTAATACGCAGTATTTT | TRBV12-3/TRBV12-4 | NA | 14 | NA | TRBJ2-3
CASSLGQALYEQYF | TGTGCCAGCAGCTTGGGTCAGGCTCTCTACGAGCAGTACTTC | TRBV5-4 | NA | 14 | NA | TRBJ2-7
CASTLGTAEKLFF | TGTGCCAGCACCCTTGGGACAGCCGAAAAACTGTTTTTT | TRBV12-3/TRBV12-4 | few | 13 | TRBD1 | TRBJ1-4
CASSHRGSKTMGNNEQFF | TGTGCCAGCAGCCATCGAGGATCGAAGACTATGGGGAACAATGAGCAGTTCTTC | TRBV7-9 | NA | 18 | NA | TRBJ2-1
CASSPQRGHTYEQYF | TGTGCCAGCAGTCCCCAGAGGGGACACACCTACGAGCAGTACTTC | TRBV7-2 | NA | 15 | NA | TRBJ2-7
CATGRGKNEKLFF | TGTGCCACCGGCCGAGGTAAAAATGAAAAACTGTTTTTT | TRBV27 | few | 13 | NA | TRBJ1-4
CASSLGHITEAFF | TGTGCCAGCAGTCTCGGACACATCACTGAAGCTTTCTTT | TRBV7-9 | many | 13 | NA | TRBJ1-1
CASSLQVGGGPDF | TGTGCCAGCAGCCTCCAAGTGGGAGGCGGGCCTGACTTC | TRBV11-2 | NA | 13 | NA | TRBJ2-7
CASGRDRDQPQHF | TGTGCCAGCGGGAGGGACAGGGATCAGCCCCAGCATTTT | TRBV6-1 | few | 13 | TRBD1 | TRBJ1-5
CATRGGQVDTEAFF | TGTGCCACCAGGGGGGGTCAAGTTGACACTGAAGCTTTCTTT | TRBV24-1 | NA | 14 | NA | TRBJ1-1
CASRSDSNNEQFF | TGTGCCAGCAGGTCCGACAGTAACAATGAGCAGTTCTTC | TRBV2 | NA | 13 | NA | TRBJ2-1
CASGGSGEKLFF | TGTGCCAGCGGGGGGAGTGGTGAAAAACTGTTTTTT | TRBV7-6 | NA | 12 | NA | TRBJ1-4
CSARPGLADSEQYF | TGCAGTGCTAGACCGGGACTAGCGGATTCCGAGCAGTACTTC | TRBV20-1 | NA | 14 | TRBD2 | TRBJ2-7
CASSKSAGVSHEQFF | TGTGCCAGCAGCAAAAGTGCGGGAGTATCACATGAGCAGTTCTTC | TRBV7-9 | NA | 15 | TRBD2 | TRBJ2-1
CASSFHRRLAGVGETQYF | TGTGCCAGCAGCTTCCACCGTAGACTAGCGGGGGTTGGAGAGACCCAGTACTTC | TRBV11-2 | few | 18 | TRBD2 | TRBJ2-5
CASSLKGSAVYEQYF | TGTGCCAGCAGCTTGAAGGGAAGCGCGGTCTACGAGCAGTACTTC | TRBV5-6 | NA | 15 | NA | TRBJ2-7
CASSPTGGAGSPLHF | TGTGCCAGCAGTCCCACGGGGGGGGCGGGATCACCCCTCCACTTT | TRBV12-3/TRBV12-4 | few | 15 | NA | TRBJ1-6
CASSLGLSADTQYF | TGTGCCAGCAGCTTGGGACTATCGGCAGATACGCAGTATTTT | TRBV7-9 | few | 14 | TRBD2 | TRBJ2-3
CASSQQSSPLHF | TGTGCCAGCAGCCAACAGAGCTCACCCCTCCACTTT | TRBV25-1 | few | 12 | NA | TRBJ1-6
CSARDSYNEQFF | TGCAGTGCCAGGGACTCATACAATGAGCAGTTCTTC | TRBV20-1 | NA | 12 | NA | TRBJ2-1
CASSHLFSTHTQYF | TGCGCCAGCAGCCACCTGTTCAGTACTCATACGCAGTATTTT | TRBV4-1 | NA | 14 | NA | TRBJ2-3
CATSKPDRPSDTQYF | TGTGCCACCTCAAAGCCGGACCGCCCCTCAGATACGCAGTATTTT | TRBV15 | NA | 15 | NA | TRBJ2-3
CASSESSSGGIDTQYF | TGTGCCAGCAGTGAAAGTTCCAGCGGGGGGATAGATACGCAGTATTTT | TRBV2 | NA | 16 | TRBD2 | TRBJ2-3